The 28 T cell receptor beta chains given below trace back to one sample, sequenced in a study of blood T cell repertoires in COVID-19. The protocol was immunoSEQ multiplex PCR, while the TCRdb copy is restricted to in-frame clones and leaves out a portion. This sample has 100,000 to 150,000 clones, with more than 70% found just once. The specimen sequenced was peripheral blood. All receptors derive from a human donor in a cohort sampled during active COVID-19.

This clone was detected once. The CDR3 DNA reads TGTGCCAGCAGTTTATCCGACAGGAATGGCTACACCTTC. The encoded protein is CASSLSDRNGYTF. The J gene is TRBJ1-2, the V gene TRBV28; D is perhaps TRBD1 (6 bases). This CDR3 spans 13 amino acids. Germline V gives CDR1 MDHEN, CDR2 SYDVKM. Between the trimmed V and J ends, which lost 1 base and 6 bases, there was a span of 9 bases.

The J gene is TRBJ1-1, the V gene TRBV2; D call uncertain. Germline V gene lookup returns CDR1 SNHLY and CDR2 FYNNEI. This CDR3 spans 14 amino acids. V lost 8 bases, J lost 6 bases, and 19 bases lay in between. The chain's CDR3 is CASLTEARGSEAFF. The CDR3, as DNA: TGTGCCAGCCTAACCGAAGCTAGAGGGTCTGAAGCTTTCTTT.

The rearrangement joins TRBV28 to TRBJ1-5; 7 bases align to TRBD1. The CDR3 spans 17 residues. The trim removed 4 bases at V and 0 bases at J, leaving 9 bases unmatched. CDR1 MDHEN and CDR2 SYDVKM come from the germline V gene. The CDR3 DNA is TGTGCCAGCAGTTCCTCCAACAGGGGAGGTAGCAATCAGCCCCAGCATTTT. Its translation: CASSSSNRGGSNQPQHF.

V usage is TRBV27 and J usage is TRBJ2-7; D is possibly TRBD1 (6 bases). V shed 0 bases and J shed 1 base, with 31 bases lying between them. Germline V gene data show CDR1 as MNHEY and CDR2 as SMNVEV (reference sequence). This CDR3 spans 22 amino acids. The chain's CDR3 is CASSLSVQNRALGILGSYEQYF. Written as DNA, the CDR3 is TGTGCCAGCAGTTTATCGGTACAAAACAGGGCGCTGGGCATATTGGGGTCCTACGAGCAGTACTTC.

CDR3 sequence reads: CASSNLRAGQETQYF. CDR3 sequence (DNA): TGTGCCAGCAGCAACCTCCGGGCAGGGCAAGAGACCCAGTACTTC. The rearrangement joins TRBV7-9 to TRBJ2-5, with D possibly being TRBD1 (5 bases). The CDR3 loop spans 15 amino acids. The V and J ends lost 5 bases and 2 bases respectively, with 15 bases between them. Germline CDR1 is SEHNR and CDR2 is FQNEAQ (reference sequence).

The V call is TRBV28, the J call TRBJ1-2, with a possible D match to TRBD1 (6 bases). This CDR3 region has 14 residues. Per the germline V gene, CDR1 is MDHEN and CDR2 is SYDVKM. V was pared by 4 bases and J by 8 bases, with 17 bases between. This CDR3 reads CASSSPLGASGYTF. As DNA, the CDR3 is TGTGCCAGCAGTTCCCCTCTGGGGGCAAGCGGCTACACCTTC.

J is TRBJ2-7 and V is TRBV11-2, with TRBD1 matching 8 bases. The germline V gene has CDR1 SGHAT and CDR2 FQNNGV. The CDR3 sequence is 16 residues long. V shed 3 bases, J shed 4 bases, and the junction held 11 bases outside the gene matches. CDR3 amino acids: CASSLRLAGGYYEQYF. CDR3 sequence (DNA): TGTGCCAGCAGCTTGAGACTCGCAGGGGGCTATTACGAGCAGTACTTC.

This chain links TRBV13 with TRBJ2-1, with D perhaps matching TRBD2 (6 bases). The CDR3 runs to 14 residues. The ends were cut back, 4 bases at V and 1 base at J, with 8 bases in the middle. Per germline, CDR1 PRHDT and CDR2 FYEKMQ (reference sequence). CDR3 in amino acids: CASSYGTSYNEQFF. The CDR3 DNA reads TGTGCCAGCAGCTACGGGACTTCCTACAATGAGCAGTTCTTC. Using reference TRBV13 and TRBJ2-1 for the parts outside the CDR3, the full variable domain is AAGVIQSPRHLIKEKRETATLKCYPIPRHDTVYWYQQGPGQDPQFLISFYEKMQSDKGSIPDRFSAQQFSDYHSELNMSSLELGDSALYFCASSYGTSYNEQFFGPGTRLTVL.

This chain connects TRBV20-1 to TRBJ2-1; 7 bases fit TRBD2. Per the germline V gene, CDR1 is DFQATT and CDR2 is SNEGSKA (reference sequence). The CDR3 totals 16 residues. Trimming took 3 bases from V and 7 from J; bases not matched to a gene: 15. DNA of the CDR3: TGCAGTGCTAGTGCGTCGGGAGTTACGGGAGGAAATGAGCAGTTCTTC. This gives the protein CSASASGVTGGNEQFF.

The V call is TRBV10-2, the J call TRBJ2-1, with 7 bases identical to TRBD2. CDR3 size: 15 residues. CDR1 is WSHSY and CDR2 is SAAADI in the germline V gene. Losses at the gene ends were 5 bases for V and 7 bases for J; bases not matched to a gene: 11. In nucleotides, the CDR3 is TGCGCCAGCAGTCCCTTCATGACTAGCTGGAATGAGCAGTTCTTC. Protein sequence: CASSPFMTSWNEQFF.

The chain combines TRBV12-5 with TRBJ2-4; no clear D gene. From germline, CDR1 is LGHNT and CDR2 FRNRAP. V was trimmed by 3 bases and J by 3 bases, leaving 12 bases between them. The CDR3 covers 15 residues. CDR3 loop: CASGLGESGKNIQYF. For the CDR3, the DNA is TGTGCTAGTGGTTTAGGCGAGTCGGGCAAAAACATTCAGTACTTC.

The V call is TRBV30, the J call TRBJ2-5; 11 nucleotides match TRBD1. The CDR3 is made up of 14 amino acids. V shed 2 bases and J 5 bases; nucleotides not matched to a gene: 4. CDR1 is GTSNPN, CDR2 SVGIG, per germline (reference sequence). The DNA for the CDR3 is TGTGCCTGGAGTTGGACAGGGGGCGAGGAGACCCAGTACTTC. Encoded protein: CAWSWTGGEETQYF.

This chain joins TRBV18 and TRBJ1-5; a possible D gene is TRBD1 (6 bases). V lost 8 bases and J 0 bases, leaving 17 bases between the germline ends. The CDR3 consists of 16 residues. Germline V gene lookup returns CDR1 KGHSH and CDR2 LQKENI. CDR3 DNA sequence: TGTGCCAGCCAACTTCAGGGGTCTCATAGCAATCAGCCCCAGCATTTT. This encodes CASQLQGSHSNQPQHF.

The chain joins TRBV24-1 to TRBJ2-7; TRBD1 aligns across 9 bases. Unmatched junction bases numbered 3, after V lost 7 bases and J lost 6 bases. Germline V CDR1 and CDR2: KGHDR, SFDVKD. There are 12 residues in the CDR3. This chain's CDR3 is CATRGDRVEQYF. DNA of the CDR3: TGTGCCACCAGAGGGGACAGGGTCGAGCAGTACTTC.

V is TRBV29-1 and J is TRBJ2-3, with a tentative D call TRBD2 (5 bases). Per the germline V gene, CDR1 is SQVTM and CDR2 is ANQGSEA. V dropped 7 bases and J dropped 5 bases, with 28 bases sitting between them. CDR3 length equals 17 residues. CDR3 in amino acids: CSGKVGGSLLVLDTQYF. The CDR3 bases are TGCAGCGGGAAGGTGGGTGGGAGCCTGTTAGTATTAGATACGCAGTATTTT.

V gene TRBV2 combines with J gene TRBJ2-3, with 14 bases matching TRBD2. CDR1 and CDR2 (germline): SNHLY, FYNNEI. V shed 6 bases, J shed 6 bases, and the junction held 5 bases outside the gene matches. The CDR3 is 15 residues long. This CDR3 is CASSRLAGGGDTQYF. The CDR3 bases are TGTGCCAGCAGCCGACTAGCGGGAGGGGGGGATACGCAGTATTTT. The full variable domain, rest sourced from reference TRBV2 and TRBJ2-3, is EPEVTQTPSHQVTQMGQEVILRCVPISNHLYFYWYRQILGQKVEFLVSFYNNEISEKSEIFDDQFSVERPDGSNFTLKIRSTKLEDSAMYFCASSRLAGGGDTQYFGPGTRLTVL.

This rearrangement joins TRBV27 to TRBJ2-1; a weak D match, TRBD2 (6 bases). Deletions cut 6 bases from V and 0 bases from J, with 9 bases between. The CDR3 length is 14 residues. Per germline, CDR1 MNHEY and CDR2 SMNVEV (reference sequence). The CDR3 protein is CASSGSSSYNEQFF. The CDR3 DNA reads as TGTGCCAGCAGCGGGAGTAGCTCCTACAATGAGCAGTTCTTC.

This CDR3 reads CASRTGASPLHF. The CDR3, as DNA: TGTGCCAGCAGGACAGGGGCTTCACCCCTCCACTTT. The rearrangement joins TRBV28 to TRBJ1-6; 8 bases are a match to TRBD1. V trimming: 6 bases; J trimming: 9 bases; junction bases outside the gene matches: 1. Germline V gene lookup returns CDR1 MDHEN and CDR2 SYDVKM. CDR3 size: 12 residues.

V and J are TRBV7-2 and TRBJ1-2; D not certain. The CDR3 covers 13 residues. V was clipped by 6 bases and J by 3 bases, with 11 bases between them. Germline assignment: CDR1 SGHTA and CDR2 FQGNSA. The CDR3 protein is CASSSLIHYGYTF. In DNA, the CDR3 is TGTGCCAGCAGTTCACTGATACACTATGGCTACACCTTC.

The rearrangement joins TRBV27 to TRBJ2-1; 10 positions match TRBD2. Trimming removed 2 bases from V and 7 bases from J; junction bases left unmatched: 5. CDR1 and CDR2 from the germline V gene are MNHEY and SMNVEV (reference sequence). This CDR3 contains 15 residues. Written as DNA, the CDR3 is TGTGCCAGCAGTTTAGCGCTAGCGGGAGATAATGAGCAGTTCTTC. Its protein product is CASSLALAGDNEQFF.

This clone was recorded once. V and J are TRBV5-1 and TRBJ2-3, with D unclear. CDR3 length: 13 residues. Trimming took off 3 bases at V and 1 base at J, with 6 bases between the two ends. Germline CDR1 reads SGHRS; CDR2 reads YFSETQ. DNA for the CDR3: TGCGCCAGCAGCTCATCAGGCACAGATACGCAGTATTTT. Translating it yields CASSSSGTDTQYF.

This clone was observed a few times. V and J are TRBV2 and TRBJ2-1; the D gene is possibly TRBD1 (5 bases). The CDR3 covers 14 residues. V shed 7 bases and J shed 4 bases, with 14 bases lying between them. The V gene's germline CDR1 is SNHLY and CDR2 FYNNEI. The CDR3 coding sequence is TGTGCCAGCATGGGGCAGTCACTTTACAATGAGCAGTTCTTC. Protein product: CASMGQSLYNEQFF.

This clone has just one count. This rearrangement joins TRBV29-1 to TRBJ2-7, with TRBD1 matching over 7 bases. From germline, CDR1 is SQVTM and CDR2 ANQGSEA. CDR3 length: 14 residues. The V and J ends lost 6 bases and 1 base, in that order; junction bases with no gene match: 9. The CDR3 region is CSVLTGRLSYEQYF. CDR3 bases: TGCAGCGTGTTGACAGGGCGACTTTCCTACGAGCAGTACTTC.

This chain uses TRBV5-1 with TRBJ2-5; 9 nucleotides line up with TRBD1. Germline values: CDR1 SGHRS, CDR2 YFSETQ. V was clipped by 4 bases and J by 2 bases; unmatched bases: 6. The CDR3 sequence is 15 residues long. The CDR3 nucleotides are TGCGCCAGCAGCCCGACAGGGGGAACTCAAGAGACCCAGTACTTC. It yields the protein CASSPTGGTQETQYF.

CDR3 in DNA: TGTGCCAGCAGTATCCCACAGGGCCATCAGCCCCAGCATTTT. Translated: CASSIPQGHQPQHF. This chain joins TRBV28 and TRBJ1-5; D is possibly TRBD1 (6 bases). From germline, CDR1 is MDHEN and CDR2 SYDVKM. Trimming pared 5 bases from V and 5 bases from J, leaving 13 bases between. This CDR3 contains 14 residues.

The chain links TRBV11-2 to TRBJ2-1; D perhaps matches TRBD2 (6 bases). The CDR3 runs 13 residues. Germline CDR1 reads SGHAT; CDR2 reads FQNNGV. Trimming took off 4 bases at V and 5 bases at J, with 9 bases between the two ends. The CDR3 protein is CASSWGLNNEQFF. CDR3 nucleotides: TGTGCCAGCAGCTGGGGACTCAACAATGAGCAGTTCTTC.

This rearrangement joins TRBV2 to TRBJ2-5; 9 nucleotides match TRBD2. Germline CDR1 and CDR2: SNHLY and FYNNEI. The length of the CDR3 is 15 residues. Trimming cost V 2 bases and J 4 bases; bases outside gene matches: 5. In nucleotides, the CDR3 is TGTGCCAGCAGTGAACCTAGCGGGACCATAGAGACCCAGTACTTC. It is translated as CASSEPSGTIETQYF.

This clone showed up just a few times. The chain is built from TRBV4-1 and TRBJ2-5, with 10 bases fitting TRBD2. The CDR3 runs 15 residues. CDR1 is MGHRA and CDR2 is YSYEKL in the germline V gene. After removal of 0 bases from V and 13 bases from J, the junction contained 11 bases not matched to a gene. The CDR3 DNA reads as TGCGCCAGCAGCCAAGATAAAGCGGGAGGGTCCCCAAGGTACTTC. It specifies CASSQDKAGGSPRYF.